This T cell receptor beta chain is from a study of T cells in Graves' hyperthyroidism and ophthalmopathy. Enrolled ophthalmopathy patients presented with a Clinical Activity Score of at least 3, a NOSPECS grade of at least 4, and disease duration under 3 months. Patients were excluded for uncontrolled infection, other autoimmune disease, pregnancy or lactation. The diagnostic basis comprised clinical symptoms, serum thyroxine and TRAb, thyroid ultrasound and orbital computed tomography. This clonotype showed up many times. Germline CDR1 reads SNHLY; CDR2 reads FYNNEI. Trimming cost V 8 bases and J 3 bases; bases outside gene matches: 12. CDR3 length equals 16 residues. The CDR3 regions of TCR beta were amplified from RNA transcripts. The HTBI set primed first-round TCR CDR3 RT-PCR. TCRdb passed the multiplex PCR reads through MiXCR, listing each CDR3 protein once. The profile shows approximately 380,000 distinct CDR3 sequences, over 13% of them singletons.

The V gene is TRBV2, the J gene TRBJ2-3, with 9 bases identical to TRBD2. The sample comprised blood. This receptor was identified in a man aged 50-59 years with Graves' ophthalmopathy. The CDR3 here is CASAVAGGFTTDTQYF. The CDR3 region has the DNA TGTGCCAGCGCCGTGGCGGGAGGGTTTACGACAGATACGCAGTATTTT. The whole variable domain, remainder taken from reference TRBV2 and TRBJ2-3, is EPEVTQTPSHQVTQMGQEVILRCVPISNHLYFYWYRQILGQKVEFLVSFYNNEISEKSEIFDDQFSVERPDGSNFTLKIRSTKLEDSAMYFCASAVAGGFTTDTQYFGPGTRLTVL.